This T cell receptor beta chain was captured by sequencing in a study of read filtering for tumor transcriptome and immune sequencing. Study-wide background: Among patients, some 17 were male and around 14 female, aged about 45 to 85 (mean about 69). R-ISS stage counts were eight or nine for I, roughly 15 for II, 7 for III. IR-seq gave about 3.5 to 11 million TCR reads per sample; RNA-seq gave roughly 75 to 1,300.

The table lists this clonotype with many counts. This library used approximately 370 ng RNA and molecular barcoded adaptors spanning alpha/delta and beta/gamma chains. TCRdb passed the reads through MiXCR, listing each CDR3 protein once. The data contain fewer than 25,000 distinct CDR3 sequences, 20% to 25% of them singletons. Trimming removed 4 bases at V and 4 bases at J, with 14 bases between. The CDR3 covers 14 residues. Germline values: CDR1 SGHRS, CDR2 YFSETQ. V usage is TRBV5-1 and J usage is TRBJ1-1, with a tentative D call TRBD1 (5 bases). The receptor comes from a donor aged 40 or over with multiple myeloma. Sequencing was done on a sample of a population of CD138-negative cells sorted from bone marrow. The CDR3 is CASSAGLWGTEAFF. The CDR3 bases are TGCGCCAGCAGCGCGGGGCTCTGGGGCACTGAAGCTTTCTTT.